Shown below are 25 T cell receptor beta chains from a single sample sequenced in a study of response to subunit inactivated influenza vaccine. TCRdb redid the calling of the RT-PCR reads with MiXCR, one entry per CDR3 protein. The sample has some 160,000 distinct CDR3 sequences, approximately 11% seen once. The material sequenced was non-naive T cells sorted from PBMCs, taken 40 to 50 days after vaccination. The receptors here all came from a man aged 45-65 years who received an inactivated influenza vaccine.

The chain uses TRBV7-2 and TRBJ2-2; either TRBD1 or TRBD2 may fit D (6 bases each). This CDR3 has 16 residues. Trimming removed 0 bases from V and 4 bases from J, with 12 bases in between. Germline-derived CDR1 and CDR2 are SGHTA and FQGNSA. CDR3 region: CASSLAQGRSTGELFF. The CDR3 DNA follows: TGTGCCAGCAGCTTAGCGCAGGGGAGGAGCACCGGGGAGCTGTTTTTT.

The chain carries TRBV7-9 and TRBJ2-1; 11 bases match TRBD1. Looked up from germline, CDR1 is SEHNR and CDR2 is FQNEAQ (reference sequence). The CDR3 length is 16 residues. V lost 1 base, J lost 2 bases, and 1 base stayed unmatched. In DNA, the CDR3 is TGTGCCAGCAGCTTAGGGACAGGGGGCCCCTACAATGAGCAGTTCTTC. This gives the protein CASSLGTGGPYNEQFF.

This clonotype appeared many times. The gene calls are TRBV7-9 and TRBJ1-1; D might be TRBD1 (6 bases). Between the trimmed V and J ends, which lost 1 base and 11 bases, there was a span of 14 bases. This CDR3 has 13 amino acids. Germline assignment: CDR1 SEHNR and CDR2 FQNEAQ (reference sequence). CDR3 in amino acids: CASSLGGGKDAFF. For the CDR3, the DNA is TGTGCCAGCAGCTTAGGAGGGGGGAAGGATGCTTTCTTT. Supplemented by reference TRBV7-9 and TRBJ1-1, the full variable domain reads DTGVSQNPRHKITKRGQNVTFRCDPISEHNRLYWYRQTLGQGPEFLTYFQNEAQLEKSRLLSDRFSAERPKGSFSTLEIQRTEQGDSAMYLCASSLGGGKDAFFGQGTRLTVV.

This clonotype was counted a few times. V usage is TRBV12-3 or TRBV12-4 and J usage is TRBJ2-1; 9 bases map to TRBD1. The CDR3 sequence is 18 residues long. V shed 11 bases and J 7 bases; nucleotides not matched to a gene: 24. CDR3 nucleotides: TGTGCCTTCAGTTTAGCGAAAATCTGGGACAGGGAATTGAATGAGCAGTTCTTC. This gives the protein CAFSLAKIWDRELNEQFF.

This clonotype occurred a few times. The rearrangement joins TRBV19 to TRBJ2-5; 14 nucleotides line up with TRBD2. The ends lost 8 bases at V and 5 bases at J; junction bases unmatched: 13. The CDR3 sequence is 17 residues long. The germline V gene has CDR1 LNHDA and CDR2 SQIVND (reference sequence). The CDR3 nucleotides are TGTGCCAGTTCCCCGTCCGGGACTAGCGGGAGATGGGAGACCCAGTACTTC. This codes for CASSPSGTSGRWETQYF.

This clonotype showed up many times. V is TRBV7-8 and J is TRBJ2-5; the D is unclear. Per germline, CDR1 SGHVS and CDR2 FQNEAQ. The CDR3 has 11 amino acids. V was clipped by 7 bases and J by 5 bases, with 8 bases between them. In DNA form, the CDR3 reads TGTGCCAGCACCCAAACGGAGACCCAGTACTTC. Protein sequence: CASTQTETQYF.

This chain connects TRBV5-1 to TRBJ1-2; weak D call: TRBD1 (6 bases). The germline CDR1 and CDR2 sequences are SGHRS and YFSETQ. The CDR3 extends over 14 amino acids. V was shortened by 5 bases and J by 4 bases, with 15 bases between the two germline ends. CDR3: CASRSSGHSYGYTF. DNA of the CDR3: TGCGCCAGCAGATCGTCGGGACATAGCTATGGCTACACCTTC.

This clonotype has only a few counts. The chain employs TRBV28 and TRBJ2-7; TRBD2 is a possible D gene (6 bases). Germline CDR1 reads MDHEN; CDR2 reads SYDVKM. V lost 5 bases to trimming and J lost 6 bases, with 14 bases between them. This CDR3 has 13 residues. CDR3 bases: TGTGCCAGCAGTAAAGACCGACTAGTCGAGCAGTACTTC. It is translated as CASSKDRLVEQYF.

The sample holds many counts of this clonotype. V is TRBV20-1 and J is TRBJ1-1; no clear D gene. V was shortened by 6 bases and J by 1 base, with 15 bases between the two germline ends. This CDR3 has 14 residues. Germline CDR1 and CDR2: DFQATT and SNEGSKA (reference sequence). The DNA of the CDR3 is TGCAGTGCAACTAACCCGGGGAGGAACACTGAAGCTTTCTTT. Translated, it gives CSATNPGRNTEAFF.

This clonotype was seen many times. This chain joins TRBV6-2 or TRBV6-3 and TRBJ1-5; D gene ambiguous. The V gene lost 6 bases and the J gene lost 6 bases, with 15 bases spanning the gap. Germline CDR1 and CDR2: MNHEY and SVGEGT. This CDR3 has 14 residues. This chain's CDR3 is CASSRGPEGQPQHF. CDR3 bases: TGTGCCAGCAGCCGTGGGCCTGAAGGTCAGCCCCAGCATTTT.

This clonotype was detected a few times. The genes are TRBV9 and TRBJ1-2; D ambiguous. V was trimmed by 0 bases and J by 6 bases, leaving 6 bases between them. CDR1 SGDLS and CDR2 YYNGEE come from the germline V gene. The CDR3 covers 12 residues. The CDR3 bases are TGTGCCAGCAGCGTAGACGGCGATGGCTACACCTTC. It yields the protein CASSVDGDGYTF.

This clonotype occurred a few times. The CDR3 nucleotides read TGTGCCATCAGTGAACAGGGGGCCAGGGAAGCTTTCTTT. This codes for CAISEQGAREAFF. The chain links TRBV10-3 to TRBJ1-1; 9 bases line up with TRBD1. V trimming: 3 bases; J trimming: 8 bases; junction bases outside the gene matches: 4. CDR3 length: 13 amino acids. From germline, CDR1 is ENHRY and CDR2 SYGVKD.

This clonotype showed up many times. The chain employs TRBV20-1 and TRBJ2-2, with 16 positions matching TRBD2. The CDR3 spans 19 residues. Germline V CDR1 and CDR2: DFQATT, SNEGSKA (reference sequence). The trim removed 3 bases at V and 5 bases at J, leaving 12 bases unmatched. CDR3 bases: TGCAGTGCTAGTACCGGGACTAGCGGGAGGGCCGTTTATACCGGGGAGCTGTTTTTT. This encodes CSASTGTSGRAVYTGELFF.

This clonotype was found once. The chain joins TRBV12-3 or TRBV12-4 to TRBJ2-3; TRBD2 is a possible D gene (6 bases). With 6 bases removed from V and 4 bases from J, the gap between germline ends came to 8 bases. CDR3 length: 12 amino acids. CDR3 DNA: TGTGCCAGCAGGGGGACTTCAGATACGCAGTATTTT. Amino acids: CASRGTSDTQYF.

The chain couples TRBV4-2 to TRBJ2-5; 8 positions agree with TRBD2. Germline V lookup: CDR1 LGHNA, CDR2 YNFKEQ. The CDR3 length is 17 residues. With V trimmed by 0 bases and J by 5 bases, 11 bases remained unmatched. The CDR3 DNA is TGTGCCAGCAGCCAAGAGCCATCCAGCGGGAGTTACGAGACCCAGTACTTC. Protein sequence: CASSQEPSSGSYETQYF.

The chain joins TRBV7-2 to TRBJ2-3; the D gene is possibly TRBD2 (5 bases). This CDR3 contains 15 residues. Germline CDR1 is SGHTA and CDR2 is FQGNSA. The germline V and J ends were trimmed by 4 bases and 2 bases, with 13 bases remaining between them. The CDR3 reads CASSSSSAITDTQYF. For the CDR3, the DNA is TGTGCCAGCAGCTCTAGCTCGGCAATCACAGATACGCAGTATTTT. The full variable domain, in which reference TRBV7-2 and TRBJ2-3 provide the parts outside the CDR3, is GAGVSQSPSNKVTEKGKDVELRCDPISGHTALYWYRQSLGQGLEFLIYFQGNSAPDKSGLPSDRFSAERTGGSVSTLTIQRTQQEDSAVYLCASSSSSAITDTQYFGPGTRLTVL.

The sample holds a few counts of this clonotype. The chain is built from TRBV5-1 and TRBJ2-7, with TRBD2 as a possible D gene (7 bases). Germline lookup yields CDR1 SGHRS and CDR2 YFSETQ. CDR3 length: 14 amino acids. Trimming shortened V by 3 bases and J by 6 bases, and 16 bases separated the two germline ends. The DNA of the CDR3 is TGCGCCAGCAGCTCGGGGGGCAGTAGTACCGAGCAGTACTTC. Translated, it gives CASSSGGSSTEQYF.

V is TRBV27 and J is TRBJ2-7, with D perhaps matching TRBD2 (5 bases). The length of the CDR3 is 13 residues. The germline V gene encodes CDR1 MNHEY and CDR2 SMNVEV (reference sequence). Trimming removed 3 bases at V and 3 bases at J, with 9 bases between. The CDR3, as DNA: TGTGCCAGCAGTTTTATCGGGGACTACGAGCAGTACTTC. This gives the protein CASSFIGDYEQYF.

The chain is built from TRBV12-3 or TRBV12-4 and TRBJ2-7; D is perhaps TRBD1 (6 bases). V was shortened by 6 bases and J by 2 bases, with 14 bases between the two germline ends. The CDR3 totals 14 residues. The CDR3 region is CASSPRQVPYEQYF. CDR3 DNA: TGTGCCAGCAGCCCCCGACAGGTCCCCTACGAGCAGTACTTC.

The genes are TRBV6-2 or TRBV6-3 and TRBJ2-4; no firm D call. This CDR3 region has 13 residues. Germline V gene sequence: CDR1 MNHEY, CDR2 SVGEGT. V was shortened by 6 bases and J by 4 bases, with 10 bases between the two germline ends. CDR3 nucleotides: TGTGCCAGCAGCGACGTGGGAAAAAACATTCAGTACTTC. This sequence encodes CASSDVGKNIQYF.

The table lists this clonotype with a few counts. CDR3 sequence reads: CASSHAGRDSPLHF. As DNA, the CDR3 is TGCGCCAGCAGCCATGCGGGACGGGATTCACCCCTCCACTTT. The chain uses TRBV4-3 and TRBJ1-6, with a weak D call TRBD1 (5 bases). CDR3 length: 14 residues. Deletions cut 3 bases from V and 8 bases from J, with 11 bases between. The germline V gene has CDR1 LGHNA and CDR2 YSLEER.

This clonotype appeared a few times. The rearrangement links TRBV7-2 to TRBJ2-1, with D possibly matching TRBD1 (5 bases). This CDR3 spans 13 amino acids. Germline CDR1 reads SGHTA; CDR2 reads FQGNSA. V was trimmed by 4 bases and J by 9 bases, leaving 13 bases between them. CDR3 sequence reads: CASSSVTGLEQFF. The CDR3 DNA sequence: TGTGCCAGCAGCTCAGTAACAGGTCTTGAGCAGTTCTTC. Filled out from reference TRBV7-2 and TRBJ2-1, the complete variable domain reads GAGVSQSPSNKVTEKGKDVELRCDPISGHTALYWYRQSLGQGLEFLIYFQGNSAPDKSGLPSDRFSAERTGGSVSTLTIQRTQQEDSAVYLCASSSVTGLEQFFGPGTRLTVL.

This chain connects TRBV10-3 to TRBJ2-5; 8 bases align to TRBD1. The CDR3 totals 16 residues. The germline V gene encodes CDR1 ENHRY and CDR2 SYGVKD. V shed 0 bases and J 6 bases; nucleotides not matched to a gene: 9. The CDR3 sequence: CAISESVGQGGKTQYF. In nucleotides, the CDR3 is TGTGCCATCAGTGAGTCTGTCGGACAGGGTGGGAAGACCCAGTACTTC.

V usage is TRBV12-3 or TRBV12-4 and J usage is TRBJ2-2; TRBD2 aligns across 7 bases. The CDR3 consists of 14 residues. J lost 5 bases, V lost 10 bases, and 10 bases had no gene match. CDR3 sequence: CATQGGAGTGELFF. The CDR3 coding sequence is TGTGCCACCCAGGGAGGGGCCGGGACCGGGGAGCTGTTTTTT.

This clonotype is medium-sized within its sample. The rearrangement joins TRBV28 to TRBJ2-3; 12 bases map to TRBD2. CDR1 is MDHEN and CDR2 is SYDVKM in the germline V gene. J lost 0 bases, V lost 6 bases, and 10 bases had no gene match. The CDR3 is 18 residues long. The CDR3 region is CASSPRVLAGGSTDTQYF. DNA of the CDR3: TGTGCCAGCAGCCCAAGGGTACTAGCGGGAGGAAGCACAGATACGCAGTATTTT.